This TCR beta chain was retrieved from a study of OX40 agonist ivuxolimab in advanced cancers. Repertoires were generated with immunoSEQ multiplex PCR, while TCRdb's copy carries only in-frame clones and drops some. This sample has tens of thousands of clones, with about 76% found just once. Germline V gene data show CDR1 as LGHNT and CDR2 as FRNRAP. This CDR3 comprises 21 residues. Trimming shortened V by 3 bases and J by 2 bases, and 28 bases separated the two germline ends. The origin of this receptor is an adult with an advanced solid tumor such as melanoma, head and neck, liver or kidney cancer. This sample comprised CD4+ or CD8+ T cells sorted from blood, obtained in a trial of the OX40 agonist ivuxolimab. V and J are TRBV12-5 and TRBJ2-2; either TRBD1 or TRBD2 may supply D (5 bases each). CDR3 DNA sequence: TGTGCTAGTGGTTTTTTAGTTGACCCCTCCCCGGGACGGAGAAACACCGGGGAGCTGTTTTTT. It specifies CASGFLVDPSPGRRNTGELFF.